This entry is about one TCR beta chain. The entry originates in a study of siplizumab effects on memory and regulatory T cells. Trimming removed 3 bases at V and 2 bases at J, with 12 bases between. The CDR3 extends over 15 amino acids. Looked up from germline, CDR1 is SEHNR and CDR2 is FQNEAQ (reference sequence). Libraries were prepared by immunoSEQ multiplex PCR; TCRdb keeps only in-frame clonotypes and omits some of them. This sample has fewer than 120,000 clones, with over 85% found just once. The source of this sequence is a human donor in good health. The source material was CD4+ T cells sorted from blood. V and J are TRBV7-9 and TRBJ2-3, with TRBD1 as a possible D gene (5 bases). The CDR3 bases are TGTGCCAGCAGCTTTAGGGCAGGGCTCACAGATACGCAGTATTTT. It codes for CASSFRAGLTDTQYF.